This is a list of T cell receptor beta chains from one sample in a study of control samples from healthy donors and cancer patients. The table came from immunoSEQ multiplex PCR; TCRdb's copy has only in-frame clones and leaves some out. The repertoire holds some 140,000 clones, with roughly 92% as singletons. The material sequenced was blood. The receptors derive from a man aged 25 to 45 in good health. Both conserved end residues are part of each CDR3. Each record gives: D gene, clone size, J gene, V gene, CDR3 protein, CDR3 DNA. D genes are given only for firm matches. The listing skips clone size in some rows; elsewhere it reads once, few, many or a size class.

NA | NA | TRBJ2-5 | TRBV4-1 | CASSQERTVLVETQYF | TGCGCCAGCAGCCAAGAAAGGACAGTCCTGGTAGAGACCCAGTACTTC
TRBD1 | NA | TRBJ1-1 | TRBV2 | CASKGTGGTEAFF | TGTGCCAGCAAGGGCACAGGGGGCACTGAAGCTTTCTTT
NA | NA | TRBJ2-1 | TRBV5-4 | CASSLARLTYNEQFF | TGTGCCAGCAGCTTGGCTCGACTAACCTACAATGAGCAGTTCTTC
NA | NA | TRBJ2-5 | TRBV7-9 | CASSGEAETQYF | TGTGCCAGCAGCGGGGAGGCAGAGACCCAGTACTTC
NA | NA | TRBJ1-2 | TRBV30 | CAWSVFPLGYGYTF | TGTGCCTGGAGTGTCTTTCCACTCGGGTATGGCTACACCTTC
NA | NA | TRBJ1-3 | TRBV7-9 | CASSLTANPGNTIYF | TGTGCCAGCAGCCTGACCGCGAATCCTGGAAACACCATATATTTT
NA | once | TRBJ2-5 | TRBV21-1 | CASSPDGKETQYF | TGTGCCAGCAGCCCCGACGGTAAAGAGACCCAGTACTTC
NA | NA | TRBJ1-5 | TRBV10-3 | CAISESGGNQPQHF | TGTGCCATCAGTGAGTCCGGCGGCAATCAGCCCCAGCATTTT
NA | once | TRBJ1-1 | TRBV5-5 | CASSSTGMNTEAFF | TGTGCCAGCAGCTCTACAGGGATGAACACTGAAGCTTTCTTT
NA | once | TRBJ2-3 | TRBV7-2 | CASSLVSTDTQYF | TGTGCCAGCAGCTTAGTAAGCACAGATACGCAGTATTTT
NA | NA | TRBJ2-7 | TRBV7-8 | CASSLGRSYEQYF | TGTGCCAGCAGCTTAGGGAGAAGCTACGAGCAGTACTTC
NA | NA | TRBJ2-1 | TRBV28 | CASSLGFNNEQFF | TGTGCCAGCAGTTTAGGATTCAACAATGAGCAGTTCTTC
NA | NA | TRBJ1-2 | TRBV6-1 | CASSEGGAGDLFYGYTF | TGTGCCAGCAGTGAAGGGGGGGCAGGCGACCTTTTCTATGGCTACACCTTC
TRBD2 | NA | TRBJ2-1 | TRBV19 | CASSQRTSAEQFF | TGTGCCAGTAGTCAACGGACTAGCGCTGAGCAGTTCTTC
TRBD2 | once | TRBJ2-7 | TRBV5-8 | CASSSIGLAENEQYF | TGTGCCAGCAGCTCCATAGGACTAGCGGAGAACGAGCAGTACTTC
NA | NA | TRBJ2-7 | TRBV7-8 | CASSSTRQQGIYEQYF | TGTGCCAGCAGCTCGACCAGGCAACAGGGAATTTACGAGCAGTACTTC
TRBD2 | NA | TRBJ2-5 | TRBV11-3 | CASSLVSLSSGPQETQYF | TGTGCCAGCAGCCTGGTTTCTTTGTCTAGCGGGCCTCAAGAGACCCAGTACTTC
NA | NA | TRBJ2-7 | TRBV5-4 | CASSPGQNHYEQYF | TGTGCCAGCAGCCCCGGGCAGAATCACTACGAGCAGTACTTC
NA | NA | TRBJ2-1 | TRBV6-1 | CASSEGPHNEQFF | TGTGCCAGCAGTGAAGGACCGCACAATGAGCAGTTCTTC
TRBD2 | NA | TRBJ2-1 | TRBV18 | CASSRTIAGGRDEQFF | TGTGCCAGCTCACGTACAATAGCGGGAGGGCGCGATGAGCAGTTCTTC
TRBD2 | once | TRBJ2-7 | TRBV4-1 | CASSQAQREDEQYF | TGCGCCAGCAGCCAAGCTCAGCGGGAGGACGAGCAGTACTTC
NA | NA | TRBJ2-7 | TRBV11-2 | CASSRESLGAYSYEQYF | TGTGCCAGCAGCCGCGAGTCGTTAGGAGCCTACTCCTACGAGCAGTACTTC
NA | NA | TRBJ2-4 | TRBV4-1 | CASSQSKIAKNIQYF | TGCGCCAGCAGCCAATCGAAAATAGCCAAAAACATTCAGTACTTC
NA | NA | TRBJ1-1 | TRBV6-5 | CASSYHRDRTEAFF | TGTGCCAGCAGTTACCACCGAGACAGGACGGAAGCTTTCTTT
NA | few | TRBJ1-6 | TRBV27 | CASSPRGSPLHF | TGTGCCAGCAGTCCTAGGGGTTCACCCCTCCACTTT
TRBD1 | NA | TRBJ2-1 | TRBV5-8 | CASSLGQTGINEQFF | TGTGCCAGCAGCTTGGGGCAGACAGGGATCAATGAGCAGTTCTTC
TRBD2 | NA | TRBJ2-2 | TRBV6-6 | CASSRTSGLNTGELFF | TGTGCCAGCAGTCGAACTAGCGGGCTGAACACCGGGGAGCTGTTTTTT
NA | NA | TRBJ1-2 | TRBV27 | CASSLEFPRVSGLGYTF | TGTGCCAGCAGTTTAGAGTTTCCTAGAGTTTCAGGGTTGGGCTACACCTTC
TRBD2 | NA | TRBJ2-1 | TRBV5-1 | CASSFGLAGVNEQFF | TGCGCCAGCAGCTTTGGACTAGCGGGAGTTAATGAGCAGTTCTTC
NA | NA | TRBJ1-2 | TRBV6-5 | CAGRAAYNYGYTF | TGTGCCGGCAGAGCAGCTTATAACTATGGCTACACCTTC
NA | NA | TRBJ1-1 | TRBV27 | CASWTDGNTEAFF | TGTGCCAGCTGGACAGACGGGAACACTGAAGCTTTCTTT
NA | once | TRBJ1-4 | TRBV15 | CATSRDQGWKLFF | TGTGCCACCAGCAGAGATCAAGGGTGGAAACTGTTTTTT
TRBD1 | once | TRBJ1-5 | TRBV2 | CASSEPSAAGGLPQHF | TGTGCCAGCAGTGAACCTTCAGCGGCAGGGGGGCTCCCCCAGCATTTT
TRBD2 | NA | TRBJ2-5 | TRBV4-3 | CASSSGLAGGETQYF | TGCGCCAGCAGCTCGGGACTAGCGGGAGGAGAGACCCAGTACTTC
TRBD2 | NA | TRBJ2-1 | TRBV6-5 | CASRLAGGFYNEQFF | TGTGCCAGCAGACTAGCGGGAGGTTTTTACAATGAGCAGTTCTTC
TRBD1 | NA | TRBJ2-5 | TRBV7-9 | CASSLALGTDQETQYF | TGTGCCAGCAGCTTAGCGCTAGGGACAGACCAAGAGACCCAGTACTTC
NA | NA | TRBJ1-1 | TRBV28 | CASKEQGNEAFF | TGTGCCAGCAAGGAACAGGGTAATGAAGCTTTCTTT
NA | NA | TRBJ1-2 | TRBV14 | CASSLEGQHLSGYTF | TGTGCCAGCAGTCTTGAAGGACAGCACCTTTCCGGCTACACCTTC
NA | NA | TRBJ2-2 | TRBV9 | CASSQGRTNTGELFF | TGTGCCAGCAGTCAAGGACGGACGAACACCGGGGAGCTGTTTTTT
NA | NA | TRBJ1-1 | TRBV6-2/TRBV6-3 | CASSRTENTEAFF | TGTGCCAGCAGTAGGACGGAGAACACTGAAGCTTTCTTT
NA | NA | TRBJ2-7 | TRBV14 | CASSPRGMVTYEQYF | TGTGCCAGCAGCCCTCGGGGGATGGTGACCTACGAGCAGTACTTC
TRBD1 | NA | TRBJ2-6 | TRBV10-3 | CAIRGGTGTSGANVLTF | TGTGCCATCAGGGGGGGGACAGGGACGTCTGGGGCCAACGTCCTGACTTTC
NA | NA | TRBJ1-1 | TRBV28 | CASTSGGTEAFF | TGTGCCAGCACGAGCGGGGGCACTGAAGCTTTCTTT
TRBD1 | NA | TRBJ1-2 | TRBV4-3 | CASSQEWDRGFYGYTF | TGCGCCAGCAGCCAAGAGTGGGACAGGGGTTTCTATGGCTACACCTTC
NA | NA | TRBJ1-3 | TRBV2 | CASSGRGPYNTIYF | TGTGCCAGCAGTGGGAGAGGGCCCTACAACACCATATATTTT
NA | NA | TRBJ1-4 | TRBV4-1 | CASSTEIATNEKLFF | TGCGCCAGCAGCACCGAAATTGCAACTAATGAAAAACTGTTTTTT
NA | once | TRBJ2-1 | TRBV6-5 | CASSRTPGFDEQFF | TGTGCCAGCAGTCGGACTCCTGGGTTCGATGAGCAGTTCTTC
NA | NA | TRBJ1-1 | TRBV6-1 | CASSEAASMNTEAFF | TGTGCCAGCAGTGAAGCCGCCTCGATGAACACTGAAGCTTTCTTT
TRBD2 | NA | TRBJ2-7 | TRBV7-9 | CASSSLLAGFYEQYF | TGTGCCAGCAGCTCTCTACTAGCGGGATTCTACGAGCAGTACTTC
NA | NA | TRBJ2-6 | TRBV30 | CAWSVTGSSGANVLTF | TGTGCCTGGAGCGTAACAGGGAGCTCTGGGGCCAACGTCCTGACTTTC
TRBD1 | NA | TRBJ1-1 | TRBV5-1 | CASTSLRTGGANTEAFF | TGCGCCAGCACCTCCCTTAGGACAGGGGGCGCGAACACTGAAGCTTTCTTT
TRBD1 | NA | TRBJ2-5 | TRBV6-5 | CASRRTGFVEETQYF | TGTGCCAGCAGGAGGACAGGGTTCGTTGAAGAGACCCAGTACTTC
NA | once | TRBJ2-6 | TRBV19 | CASRTVGANVLTF | TGTGCCAGTAGAACCGTTGGGGCCAACGTCCTGACTTTC
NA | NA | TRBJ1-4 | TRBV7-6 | CASSFTLRGRANEKLFF | TGTGCCAGCAGCTTCACGCTCCGGGGGAGGGCTAATGAAAAACTGTTTTTT
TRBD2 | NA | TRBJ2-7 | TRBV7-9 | CASSELLAGVGEQYF | TGTGCCAGCAGCGAACTACTAGCGGGAGTGGGCGAGCAGTACTTC